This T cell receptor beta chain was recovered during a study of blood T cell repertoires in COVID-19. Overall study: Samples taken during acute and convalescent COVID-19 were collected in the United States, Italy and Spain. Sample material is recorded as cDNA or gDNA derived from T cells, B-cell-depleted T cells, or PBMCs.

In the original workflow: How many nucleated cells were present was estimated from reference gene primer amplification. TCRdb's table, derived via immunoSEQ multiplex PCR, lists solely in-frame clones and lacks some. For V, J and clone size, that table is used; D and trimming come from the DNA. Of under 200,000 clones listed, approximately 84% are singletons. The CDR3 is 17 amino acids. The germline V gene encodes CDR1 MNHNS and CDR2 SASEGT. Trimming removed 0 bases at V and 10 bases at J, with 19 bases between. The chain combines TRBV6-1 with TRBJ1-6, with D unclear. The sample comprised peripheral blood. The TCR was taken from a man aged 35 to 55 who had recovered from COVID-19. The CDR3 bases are TGTGCCAGCAGTGAAGCGCTCCAGTCGCTTTTACCCTCACCCCTCCACTTT. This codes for CASSEALQSLLPSPLHF.